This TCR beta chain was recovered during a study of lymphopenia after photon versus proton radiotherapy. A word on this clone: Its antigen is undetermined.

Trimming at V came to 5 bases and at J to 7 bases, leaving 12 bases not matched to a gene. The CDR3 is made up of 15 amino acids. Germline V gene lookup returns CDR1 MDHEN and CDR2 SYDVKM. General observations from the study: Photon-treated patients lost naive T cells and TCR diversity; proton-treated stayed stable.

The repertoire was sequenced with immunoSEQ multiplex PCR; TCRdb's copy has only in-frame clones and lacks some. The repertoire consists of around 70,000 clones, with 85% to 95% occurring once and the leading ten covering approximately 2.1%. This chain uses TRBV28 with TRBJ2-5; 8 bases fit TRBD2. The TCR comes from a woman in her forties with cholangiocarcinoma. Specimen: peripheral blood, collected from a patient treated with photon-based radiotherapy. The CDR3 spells CASSLPGAGGGTQYF. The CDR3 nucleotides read TGTGCCAGCAGTCTCCCCGGGGCGGGAGGAGGGACCCAGTACTTC.